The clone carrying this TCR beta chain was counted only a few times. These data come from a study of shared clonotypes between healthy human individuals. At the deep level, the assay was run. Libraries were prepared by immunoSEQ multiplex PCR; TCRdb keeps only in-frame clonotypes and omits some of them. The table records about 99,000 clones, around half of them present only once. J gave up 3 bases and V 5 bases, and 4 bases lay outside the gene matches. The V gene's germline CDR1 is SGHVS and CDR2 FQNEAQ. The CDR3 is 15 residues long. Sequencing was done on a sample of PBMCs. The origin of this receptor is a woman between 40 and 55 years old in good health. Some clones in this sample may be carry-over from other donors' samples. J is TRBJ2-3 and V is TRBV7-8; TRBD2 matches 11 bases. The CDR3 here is CASSVLAGGTDTQYF. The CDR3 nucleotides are TGTGCCAGCAGCGTTCTAGCGGGAGGTACAGATACGCAGTATTTT.